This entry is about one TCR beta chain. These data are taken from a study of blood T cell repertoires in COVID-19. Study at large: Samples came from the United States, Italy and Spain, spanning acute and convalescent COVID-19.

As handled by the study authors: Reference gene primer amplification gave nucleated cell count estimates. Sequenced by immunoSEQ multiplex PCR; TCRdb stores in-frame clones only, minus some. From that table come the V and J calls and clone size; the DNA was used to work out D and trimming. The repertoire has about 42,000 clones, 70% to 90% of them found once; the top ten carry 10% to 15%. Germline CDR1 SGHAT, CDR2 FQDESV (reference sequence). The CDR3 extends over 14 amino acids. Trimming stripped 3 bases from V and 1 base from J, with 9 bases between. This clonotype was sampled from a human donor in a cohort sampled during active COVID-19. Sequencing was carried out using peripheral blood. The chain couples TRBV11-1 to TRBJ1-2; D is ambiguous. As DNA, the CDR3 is TGTGCCAGCAGCTTGAGAGGTTTTAACTATGGCTACACCTTC. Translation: CASSLRGFNYGYTF.